This section outlines one T cell receptor (beta chain) sequence together with its context. Antigen specificity is unknown. The CDR3 has 15 residues. V was cut by 1 base and J by 6 bases, with 13 bases left in between. Per the germline V gene, CDR1 is SEHNR and CDR2 is FQNEAQ (reference sequence). TCRdb independently ran MiXCR on the 5' RACE reads; one entry per CDR3 protein. The sample holds 30,000 to 35,000 distinct CDR3 sequences, approximately 28% seen once. The sample originates from a study of CD8 T cells in ankylosing spondylitis. Study conclusions and caveats: Reportedly, disease-linked clones are significantly enriched in ankylosing spondylitis patients' matched synovial fluid. Roughly eight highly homologous variants made up a TCR beta motif, and this motif appeared characteristic of ankylosing spondylitis blood.

This TCR was recovered from a male donor with ankylosing spondylitis. V usage is TRBV7-9 and J usage is TRBJ2-1; D gene uncertain. Sequencing input: synovial fluid, either unsorted or a sorted T cell fraction (not recorded which). The chain's CDR3 is CASSLVTPVPNEQFF. The CDR3 DNA reads TGTGCCAGCAGCTTAGTCACCCCAGTCCCCAATGAGCAGTTCTTC.